The next 29 T cell receptor beta chains were all read from a single sample in a study of CD8+ T cells in alopecia areata. For five of the biomarker-study patients, the CD4+ cells were further sorted so as to obtain CD25+CD127- cells. Reverse transcription of extracted RNA yielded cDNA, which provided the sequencing template. Sequenced by immunoSEQ multiplex PCR; TCRdb stores in-frame clones only, minus some. In the table there are about 20,000 clones, 60% to 70% of which are singletons. Sequencing was performed on CD4+ Tregs sorted from blood. Source of these receptors: a human donor with alopecia areata.

This clone came up once. This sequence joins TRBV18 and TRBJ2-7, with a possible D match to TRBD1 (6 bases). Looked up from germline, CDR1 is KGHSH and CDR2 is LQKENI. The ends were cut back, 7 bases at V and 1 base at J, with 14 bases in the middle. The CDR3 contains 14 residues. CDR3 protein: CASCNWDNSYEQYF. CDR3 bases: TGTGCCAGCTGTAACTGGGACAATTCCTACGAGCAGTACTTC.

The J gene is TRBJ1-6, the V gene TRBV13, with D tentatively TRBD1 (5 bases). The ends were cut back, 1 base at V and 6 bases at J, with 16 bases in the middle. The CDR3 has 17 residues. Germline CDR1 PRHDT, CDR2 FYEKMQ (reference sequence). CDR3 amino acids: CASSLAKAGSGNSPLHF. CDR3 DNA sequence: TGTGCCAGCAGCTTAGCGAAGGCAGGGTCGGGTAATTCACCCCTCCACTTT.

The chain uses TRBV2 and TRBJ1-2, with no clear D. The CDR3 runs to 13 residues. Germline CDR1 SNHLY, CDR2 FYNNEI. V lost 8 bases to trimming and J lost 8 bases, with 18 bases between them. CDR3 nucleotides: TGTGCCAGCGCGGGGAGGGCAGTCTCGGGCTACACCTTC. It encodes CASAGRAVSGYTF.

This clone was counted only a few times. V is TRBV14 and J is TRBJ1-1; D unresolved. The V gene's germline CDR1 is SGHDN and CDR2 FVKESK. Trimming took off 0 bases at V and 4 bases at J, with 9 bases between the two ends. The CDR3 has 14 amino acids. The CDR3 sequence: CASSQDLRGTEAFF. CDR3 in DNA: TGTGCCAGCAGCCAAGATCTGCGAGGCACTGAAGCTTTCTTT.

This clone was counted a few times. V is TRBV18 and J is TRBJ2-5; D call uncertain. The CDR3 covers 13 residues. V was pared by 2 bases and J by 2 bases, with 6 bases between. From germline, CDR1 is KGHSH and CDR2 LQKENI. CDR3 region: CASSPIGQETQYF. CDR3 coding DNA: TGTGCCAGCTCACCAATTGGGCAAGAGACCCAGTACTTC.

The V gene is TRBV7-2, the J gene TRBJ2-3; D assignment may be TRBD1 or TRBD2 (6 bases each). There are 14 residues in the CDR3. Germline V gene sequence: CDR1 SGHTA, CDR2 FQGNSA. V dropped 5 bases and J dropped 5 bases, with 14 bases sitting between them. DNA for the CDR3: TGTGCCAGCAGCGCCGAGGGGGGAGGAGATACGCAGTATTTT. This translates into CASSAEGGGDTQYF.

This clone showed up just a few times. The CDR3 DNA follows: TGTGCCAGCTCACCGGACGGAAACTATGGCTACACCTTC. Amino acids: CASSPDGNYGYTF. This chain links TRBV18 with TRBJ1-2; D gene ambiguous. Germline V gives CDR1 KGHSH, CDR2 LQKENI. V gave up 3 bases and J gave up 2 bases, with 7 bases separating them. The CDR3 consists of 13 residues.

This sequence joins TRBV15 and TRBJ2-1; TRBD1 agrees at 9 bases. This CDR3 is 17 amino acids long. The V and J ends lost 3 bases and 7 bases, in that order; junction bases with no gene match: 13. Germline loops: CDR1 LNHNV, CDR2 YYDKDF (reference sequence). The chain's CDR3 is CATSSLPGTGFLNEQFF. The CDR3 nucleotides are TGTGCCACCAGCAGCTTGCCCGGGACAGGGTTTTTAAATGAGCAGTTCTTC.

This chain joins TRBV5-4 and TRBJ1-1; D is unresolved. Trimming took 0 bases from V and 5 from J, leaving 11 bases between them. Germline assignment: CDR1 SGHNT and CDR2 YYREEE (reference sequence). The CDR3 loop spans 14 amino acids. In nucleotides, the CDR3 is TGTGCCAGCAGCTTGGCAATTGCGACTACTGAAGCTTTCTTT. Its translation is CASSLAIATTEAFF.

The chain is built from TRBV28 and TRBJ2-3; D is unresolved. Germline V gene data show CDR1 as MDHEN and CDR2 as SYDVKM. V was trimmed by 2 bases and J by 6 bases, leaving 9 bases between them. The CDR3 is 13 amino acids. The CDR3, as DNA: TGTGCCAGCAGTTTACGGGCCAGGGATACGCAGTATTTT. Translated: CASSLRARDTQYF.

This clone turned up a few times. This rearrangement joins TRBV18 to TRBJ2-5, with TRBD1 matching 10 bases. The CDR3 runs 15 residues. J was trimmed by 2 bases and V by 3 bases; bases with no gene match: 3. Germline assignment: CDR1 KGHSH and CDR2 LQKENI. The CDR3, as DNA: TGTGCCAGCTCACCGGGACAGGGGATACAAGAGACCCAGTACTTC. Protein: CASSPGQGIQETQYF.

This clone was seen only a few times. The genes are TRBV7-2 and TRBJ2-3, with TRBD2 matching over 7 bases. CDR3 length: 15 residues. The V gene's germline CDR1 is SGHTA and CDR2 FQGNSA. V shed 10 bases and J 0 bases; nucleotides not matched to a gene: 10. The CDR3 here is CATSRGEPSTDTQYF. CDR3 in DNA: TGTGCCACCTCTCGGGGGGAGCCTAGCACAGATACGCAGTATTTT.

This clone was seen a single time. The chain recombines TRBV2 with TRBJ1-3, with D tentatively TRBD1 (5 bases). With 7 bases removed from V and 1 base from J, the gap between germline ends came to 11 bases. The germline V gene encodes CDR1 SNHLY and CDR2 FYNNEI. The CDR3 has 14 residues. The DNA of the CDR3 is TGTGCCAGCACCAGGGATGGTTCTGGAAACACCATATATTTT. Amino acids: CASTRDGSGNTIYF.

This clone was seen a few times. The chain carries TRBV19 and TRBJ2-1; no reliable D call. Trimming shortened V by 5 bases and J by 8 bases, and 13 bases separated the two germline ends. CDR1 is LNHDA and CDR2 is SQIVND in the germline V gene (reference sequence). The CDR3 runs 13 residues. The CDR3 DNA reads as TGTGCCAGTAGTGTCGAGACTGGCGATGAGCAGTTCTTC. This sequence encodes CASSVETGDEQFF.

This sequence joins TRBV11-2 and TRBJ2-2; D is ambiguous. V was pared by 5 bases and J by 9 bases, with 13 bases between. Per the germline V gene, CDR1 is SGHAT and CDR2 is FQNNGV. There are 13 residues in the CDR3. Here the CDR3 DNA reads TGTGCCAGCAGCCAATCCGTCGGGCGGGAGCTGTTTTTT. Protein sequence: CASSQSVGRELFF.

The chain carries TRBV6-5 and TRBJ1-2, with D unclear. Trimming removed 7 bases from V and 4 bases from J, with 16 bases in between. This CDR3 spans 14 amino acids. CDR1 MNHEY and CDR2 SVGAGI come from the germline V gene. The CDR3: CASTSPGLFYGYTF. CDR3 in DNA: TGTGCCAGCACCTCCCCAGGACTGTTCTATGGCTACACCTTC.

The genes are TRBV2 and TRBJ2-3; D remains ambiguous. Germline V gene sequence: CDR1 SNHLY, CDR2 FYNNEI. Trimming cost V 4 bases and J 4 bases, with 3 bases left between them. There are 11 residues in the CDR3. The DNA of the CDR3 is TGTGCCAGCAGTGTTTCAGATACGCAGTATTTT. Protein product: CASSVSDTQYF.

This clone is medium-sized by share. The chain links TRBV7-9 to TRBJ2-1, with D possibly matching TRBD2 (5 bases). Germline assignment: CDR1 SEHNR and CDR2 FQNEAQ (reference sequence). The V end was cut by 8 bases, the J end by 0 bases, with 11 bases between. The CDR3 length is 14 residues. This chain's CDR3 is CASVDYVSYNEQFF. The CDR3 DNA reads TGTGCCAGCGTCGACTACGTCTCCTACAATGAGCAGTTCTTC.

The chain combines TRBV20-1 with TRBJ2-5, with no clear D. Trimming cost V 6 bases and J 5 bases, with 10 bases left between them. The CDR3 is made up of 11 amino acids. The V gene's germline CDR1 is DFQATT and CDR2 SNEGSKA (reference sequence). The CDR3 coding sequence is TGCAGTGCCACAACCCGGGAGACCCAGTACTTC. Translating gives CSATTRETQYF.

This chain connects TRBV4-1 to TRBJ2-1, with 8 bases aligning to TRBD1. J gave up 7 bases and V 1 base, and 3 bases lay outside the gene matches. Looked up from germline, CDR1 is MGHRA and CDR2 is YSYEKL. The CDR3 is made up of 14 amino acids. In nucleotides, the CDR3 is TGCGCCAGCAGCCAAGTTAGGGACAGGAATGAGCAGTTCTTC. It translates to CASSQVRDRNEQFF.

This clone was recorded a few times. The chain recombines TRBV29-1 with TRBJ1-2, with D possibly matching TRBD1 (6 bases). V gave up 2 bases and J gave up 4 bases, with 17 bases separating them. This CDR3 comprises 15 residues. Looked up from germline, CDR1 is SQVTM and CDR2 is ANQGSEA. This chain's CDR3 is CSVEPREGGTYGYTF. CDR3 nucleotides: TGCAGCGTTGAACCCCGAGAAGGGGGGACCTATGGCTACACCTTC.

The gene calls are TRBV19 and TRBJ1-2, with a possible D match to TRBD1 (6 bases). The V end was cut by 9 bases, the J end by 5 bases, with 31 bases between. Looked up from germline, CDR1 is LNHDA and CDR2 is SQIVND (reference sequence). The CDR3 consists of 18 residues. The CDR3 sequence: CASKGRKPGRRGDYGYTF. Here the CDR3 DNA reads TGTGCCAGCAAAGGTCGGAAACCCGGTCGCAGGGGAGATTATGGCTACACCTTC.

V gene TRBV5-1 combines with J gene TRBJ2-4; D might be TRBD1 (6 bases). Germline lookup yields CDR1 SGHRS and CDR2 YFSETQ. The CDR3 consists of 15 residues. V lost 1 base and J 5 bases, leaving 13 bases between the germline ends. CDR3: CASSLTGTPQNIQYF. CDR3 nucleotide sequence: TGCGCCAGCAGCTTGACCGGGACACCCCAAAACATTCAGTACTTC.

This clone was observed a handful of times. The rearrangement joins TRBV7-2 to TRBJ1-3; no reliable D call. The CDR3 consists of 16 residues. V was pared by 5 bases and J by 0 bases, with 14 bases between. CDR1 and CDR2 (germline): SGHTA, FQGNSA. Here the CDR3 reads CASSPAQAASGNTIYF. Written as DNA, the CDR3 is TGTGCCAGCAGCCCTGCGCAGGCCGCCTCTGGAAACACCATATATTTT. Full variable domain (missing parts from reference TRBV7-2 and TRBJ1-3): GAGVSQSPSNKVTEKGKDVELRCDPISGHTALYWYRQSLGQGLEFLIYFQGNSAPDKSGLPSDRFSAERTGGSVSTLTIQRTQQEDSAVYLCASSPAQAASGNTIYFGEGSWLTVV.

This clone showed up just a few times. This chain links TRBV29-1 with TRBJ2-7; TRBD1 matches 9 bases. Germline V gene data show CDR1 as SQVTM and CDR2 as ANQGSEA. The CDR3 consists of 13 residues. V lost 7 bases to trimming and J lost 3 bases; unmatched junction nucleotides: 7. The DNA of the CDR3 is TGCAGCGCCCGCACAGGGGGCATCTACGAGCAGTACTTC. Translated, it gives CSARTGGIYEQYF.

The J gene is TRBJ2-5, the V gene TRBV28; D gene ambiguous. The ends were cut back, 5 bases at V and 2 bases at J, with 6 bases in the middle. Germline CDR1 reads MDHEN; CDR2 reads SYDVKM. CDR3 size: 12 residues. This chain's CDR3 is CASSVGQETQYF. The CDR3 bases are TGTGCCAGCAGTGTAGGTCAAGAGACCCAGTACTTC.

The chain has TRBV7-2 and TRBJ2-2; possibly TRBD2 for D (5 bases). Germline assignment: CDR1 SGHTA and CDR2 FQGNSA. The CDR3 has 13 residues. V was cut by 3 bases and J by 6 bases, with 8 bases left in between. DNA of the CDR3: TGTGCCAGCAGCTTGGACGGGGCCGGGGAGCTGTTTTTT. Protein sequence: CASSLDGAGELFF.

This clone was counted between two and nine times. This chain links TRBV2 with TRBJ2-4, with D unclear. Germline V gene data show CDR1 as SNHLY and CDR2 as FYNNEI. The CDR3 has 17 residues. The germline V and J ends were trimmed by 6 bases and 7 bases, with 25 bases remaining between them. The CDR3 spells CASSPRGPARSVNIQYF. The CDR3 DNA sequence: TGTGCCAGCAGCCCTCGCGGACCCGCAAGATCGGTTAACATTCAGTACTTC.

The V call is TRBV30, the J call TRBJ1-1; 7 nucleotides agree with TRBD1. CDR3 length: 13 residues. From germline, CDR1 is GTSNPN and CDR2 SVGIG (reference sequence). V shed 5 bases and J 2 bases; nucleotides not matched to a gene: 5. This CDR3 reads CAWGGQSNTEAFF. CDR3 DNA: TGTGCCTGGGGGGGACAGTCAAACACTGAAGCTTTCTTT.